These T cell receptor beta chains were read from a single sample in a study of TIL therapy for anti-PD-1-resistant metastatic lung cancer. Sequencing was performed with immunoSEQ multiplex PCR; in TCRdb, only in-frame clones are kept and a portion is missing. The sample lists tens of thousands of clones, 79% occurring once. The sequencing used blood, collected at baseline. The receptors were gathered from a woman aged 25-85 years with non-small cell lung cancer. Both conserved end residues are part of each CDR3. The order of the fields is clone size, V gene, D gene, J gene, CDR3 protein, CDR3 DNA. D genes are given only for firm matches. The listing skips clone size in some rows; elsewhere it reads once, few, many or a size class.

>few|TRBV2|NA|TRBJ1-5
CASRGQGNQPQHF
TGTGCCAGCAGAGGTCAGGGGAATCAGCCCCAGCATTTT
>NA|TRBV5-1|TRBD1|TRBJ2-1
CASSLRTGGNNEQFF
TGCGCCAGCAGCTTGAGGACAGGGGGGAACAATGAGCAGTTCTTC
>NA|TRBV7-8|NA|TRBJ2-3
CASSSRVSISTDTQYF
TGTGCCAGCAGCTCCAGGGTGTCAATAAGCACAGATACGCAGTATTTT
>once|TRBV10-3|TRBD1|TRBJ1-1
CAISRDRATEAFF
TGTGCCATCAGCCGGGACAGGGCCACTGAAGCTTTCTTT
>NA|TRBV7-2|TRBD2|TRBJ2-1
CASSLVGASGSYNEQFF
TGTGCCAGCAGCTTAGTAGGGGCTAGCGGGTCCTACAATGAGCAGTTCTTC
>NA|TRBV5-5|NA|TRBJ1-1
CASSLGRSTERMQNTEAFF
TGTGCCAGCAGCCTCGGACGCTCGACGGAGAGAATGCAGAACACTGAAGCTTTCTTT
>once|TRBV2|TRBD2|TRBJ2-3
CASSGLAGDTQYF
TGTGCCAGCAGTGGGCTAGCGGGAGATACGCAGTATTTT
>once|TRBV19|NA|TRBJ1-2
CASSPTPRLGSGNYGYTF
TGTGCCAGTAGTCCGACCCCCAGGCTGGGTTCGGGAAACTATGGCTACACCTTC
>NA|TRBV15|NA|TRBJ1-1
CATSRRVNPNTEAFF
TGTGCCACCAGCAGGAGGGTAAACCCGAACACTGAAGCTTTCTTT
>NA|TRBV4-1|TRBD1|TRBJ1-5
CASSQGSWTGKRGSNQPQHF
TGCGCCAGCAGCCAAGGATCCTGGACAGGGAAAAGGGGTAGCAATCAGCCCCAGCATTTT
>NA|TRBV5-1|NA|TRBJ2-3
CASSLVATSTDTQYF
TGCGCCAGCAGCTTAGTAGCCACTAGCACAGATACGCAGTATTTT
>NA|TRBV7-9|NA|TRBJ1-2
CASSPGTLNYGYTF
TGTGCCAGCAGCCCTGGGACCCTTAACTATGGCTACACCTTC
>NA|TRBV4-2|NA|TRBJ1-1
CASSPRGTEAFF
TGTGCCAGCAGCCCCCGCGGCACTGAAGCTTTCTTT